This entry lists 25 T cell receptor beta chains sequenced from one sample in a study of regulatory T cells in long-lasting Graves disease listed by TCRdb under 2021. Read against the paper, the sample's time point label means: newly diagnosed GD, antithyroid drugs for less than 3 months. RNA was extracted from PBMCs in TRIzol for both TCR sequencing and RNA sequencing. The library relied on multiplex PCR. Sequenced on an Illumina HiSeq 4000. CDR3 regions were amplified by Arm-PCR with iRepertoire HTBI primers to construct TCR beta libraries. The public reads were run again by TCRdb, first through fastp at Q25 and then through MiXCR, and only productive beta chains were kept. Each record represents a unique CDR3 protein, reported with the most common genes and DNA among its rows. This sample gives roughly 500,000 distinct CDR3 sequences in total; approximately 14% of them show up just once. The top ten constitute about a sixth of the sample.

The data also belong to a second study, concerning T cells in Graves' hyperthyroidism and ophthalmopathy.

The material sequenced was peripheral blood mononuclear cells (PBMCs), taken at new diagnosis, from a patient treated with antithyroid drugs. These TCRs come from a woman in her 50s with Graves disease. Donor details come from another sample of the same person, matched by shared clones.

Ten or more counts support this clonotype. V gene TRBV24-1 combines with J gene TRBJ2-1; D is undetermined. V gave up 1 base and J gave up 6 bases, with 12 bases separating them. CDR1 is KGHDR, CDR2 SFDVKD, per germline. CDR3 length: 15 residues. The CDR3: CATSDFETFPNEQFF. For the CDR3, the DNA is TGTGCCACCAGTGATTTTGAGACATTCCCCAATGAGCAGTTCTTC.

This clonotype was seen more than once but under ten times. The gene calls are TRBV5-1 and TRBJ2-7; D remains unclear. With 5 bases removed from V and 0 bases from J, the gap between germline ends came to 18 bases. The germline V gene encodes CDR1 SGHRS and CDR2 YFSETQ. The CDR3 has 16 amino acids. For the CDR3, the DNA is TGCGCCAGCAGGTTTGGGCAGGAGACAAACTCCTACGAGCAGTACTTC. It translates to CASRFGQETNSYEQYF.

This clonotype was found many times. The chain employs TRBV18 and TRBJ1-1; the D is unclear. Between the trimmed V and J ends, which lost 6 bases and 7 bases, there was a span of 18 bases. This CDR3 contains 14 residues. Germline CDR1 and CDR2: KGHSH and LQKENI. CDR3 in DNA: TGTGCCAGCTCCCGCGGACCGCCGGCGAGTGAAGCTTTCTTT. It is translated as CASSRGPPASEAFF. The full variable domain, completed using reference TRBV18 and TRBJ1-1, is NAGVMQNPRHLVRRRGQEARLRCSPMKGHSHVYWYRQLPEEGLKFMVYLQKENIIDESGMPKERFSAEFPKEGPSILRIQQVVRGDSAAYFCASSRGPPASEAFFGQGTRLTVV.

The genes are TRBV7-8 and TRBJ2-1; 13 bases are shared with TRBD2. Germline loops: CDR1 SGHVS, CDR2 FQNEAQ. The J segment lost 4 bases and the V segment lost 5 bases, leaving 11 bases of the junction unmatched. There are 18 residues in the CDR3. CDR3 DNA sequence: TGTGCCAGCAGCCCGCTATTCGGACTAGCGGGAGAATACAATGAGCAGTTCTTC. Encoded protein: CASSPLFGLAGEYNEQFF. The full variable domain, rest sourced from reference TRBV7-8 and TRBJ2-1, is GAGVSQSPRYKVAKRGQDVALRCDPISGHVSLFWYQQALGQGPEFLTYFQNEAQLDKSGLPSDRFFAERPEGSVSTLKIQRTQQEDSAVYLCASSPLFGLAGEYNEQFFGPGTRLTVL.

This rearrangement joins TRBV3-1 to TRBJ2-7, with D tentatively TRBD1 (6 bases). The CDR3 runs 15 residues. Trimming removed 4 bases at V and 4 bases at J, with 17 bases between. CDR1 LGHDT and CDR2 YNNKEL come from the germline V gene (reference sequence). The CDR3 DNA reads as TGTGCCAGCAGCCCAGGGGTGGATTTCTCATACGAGCAGTACTTC. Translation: CASSPGVDFSYEQYF.

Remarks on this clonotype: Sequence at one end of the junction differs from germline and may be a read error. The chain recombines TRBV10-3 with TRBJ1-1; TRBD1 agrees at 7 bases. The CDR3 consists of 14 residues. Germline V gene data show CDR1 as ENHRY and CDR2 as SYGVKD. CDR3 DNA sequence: TGTGTCATCAGGAGGGACAGTATGAACACTGAAGCTTTCTTT. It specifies CVIRRDSMNTEAFF.

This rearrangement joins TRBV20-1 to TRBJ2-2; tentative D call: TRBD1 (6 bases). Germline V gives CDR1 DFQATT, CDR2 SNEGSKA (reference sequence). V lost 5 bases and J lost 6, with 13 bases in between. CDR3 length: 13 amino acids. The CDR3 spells CSARDTTAGELFF. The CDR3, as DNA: TGCAGTGCTCGGGACACCACCGCCGGGGAGCTGTTTTTT.

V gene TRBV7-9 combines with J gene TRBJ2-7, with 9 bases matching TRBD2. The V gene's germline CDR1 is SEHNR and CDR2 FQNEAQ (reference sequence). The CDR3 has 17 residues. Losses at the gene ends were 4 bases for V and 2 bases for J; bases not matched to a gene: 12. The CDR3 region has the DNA TGTGCCAGCAGCTCAGAGACTAGCGGTGAACTTCCCTACGAGCAGTACTTC. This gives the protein CASSSETSGELPYEQYF.

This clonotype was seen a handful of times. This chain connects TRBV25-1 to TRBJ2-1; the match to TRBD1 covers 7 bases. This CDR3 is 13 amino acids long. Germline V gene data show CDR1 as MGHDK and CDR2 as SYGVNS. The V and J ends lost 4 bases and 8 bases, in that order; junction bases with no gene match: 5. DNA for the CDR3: TGTGCCAGCAGTGCAACAGGGGTACATGAGCAGTTCTTC. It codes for CASSATGVHEQFF.

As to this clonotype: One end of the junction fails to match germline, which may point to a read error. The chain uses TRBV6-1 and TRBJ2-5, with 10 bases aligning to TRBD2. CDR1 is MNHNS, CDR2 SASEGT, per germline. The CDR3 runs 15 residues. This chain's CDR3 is CAGRSPSGRGETQYF. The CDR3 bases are TGTGCCGGCAGATCCCCAAGCGGGAGGGGGGAGACCCAGTACTTC.

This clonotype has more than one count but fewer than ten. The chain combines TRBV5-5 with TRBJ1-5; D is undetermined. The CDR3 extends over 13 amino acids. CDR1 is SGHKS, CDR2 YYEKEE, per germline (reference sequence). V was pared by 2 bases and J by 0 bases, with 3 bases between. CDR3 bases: TGTGCCAGCAGCTTCCTTAGCAATCAGCCCCAGCATTTT. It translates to CASSFLSNQPQHF. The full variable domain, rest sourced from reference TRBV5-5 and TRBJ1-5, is DAGVTQSPTHLIKTRGQQVTLRCSPISGHKSVSWYQQVLGQGPQFIFQYYEKEERGRGNFPDRFSARQFPNYSSELNVNALLLGDSALYLCASSFLSNQPQHFGDGTRLSIL.

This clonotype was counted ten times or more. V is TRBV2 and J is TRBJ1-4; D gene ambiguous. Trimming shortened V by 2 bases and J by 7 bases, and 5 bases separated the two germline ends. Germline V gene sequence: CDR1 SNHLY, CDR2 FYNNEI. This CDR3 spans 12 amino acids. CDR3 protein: CASSEYGEKLFF. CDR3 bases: TGTGCCAGCAGTGAATACGGTGAAAAACTGTTTTTT.

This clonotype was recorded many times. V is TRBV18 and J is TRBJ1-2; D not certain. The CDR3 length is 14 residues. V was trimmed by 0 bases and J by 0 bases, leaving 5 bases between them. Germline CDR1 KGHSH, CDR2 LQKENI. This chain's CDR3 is CASSPPLTNYGYTF. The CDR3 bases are TGTGCCAGCTCACCACCACTGACTAACTATGGCTACACCTTC.

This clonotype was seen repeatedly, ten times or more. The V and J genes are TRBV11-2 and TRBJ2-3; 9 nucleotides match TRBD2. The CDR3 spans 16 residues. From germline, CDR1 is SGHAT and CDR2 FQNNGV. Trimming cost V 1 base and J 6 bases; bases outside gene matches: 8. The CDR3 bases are TGTGCCAGCAGCTTAGTTCTAGCGGGACCCGGGGATACGCAGTATTTT. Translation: CASSLVLAGPGDTQYF.

The CDR3 DNA reads TGTGCCAGCAGCGTAGGCGGTAGAGTTCTAAATGAGCAGTTCTTC. Its translation: CASSVGGRVLNEQFF. The chain carries TRBV9 and TRBJ2-1; no reliable D call. The V end lost 0 bases, the J end lost 7 bases, and 14 bases lay between the germline ends. Per the germline V gene, CDR1 is SGDLS and CDR2 is YYNGEE. The CDR3 is made up of 15 amino acids.

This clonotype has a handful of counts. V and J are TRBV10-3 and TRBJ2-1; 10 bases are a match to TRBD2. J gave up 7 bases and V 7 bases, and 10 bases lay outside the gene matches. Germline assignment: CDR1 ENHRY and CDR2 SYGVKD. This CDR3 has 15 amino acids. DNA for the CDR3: TGTGCCATCACCCCGGAACGGACTAGCGGTAATGAGCAGTTCTTC. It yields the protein CAITPERTSGNEQFF.

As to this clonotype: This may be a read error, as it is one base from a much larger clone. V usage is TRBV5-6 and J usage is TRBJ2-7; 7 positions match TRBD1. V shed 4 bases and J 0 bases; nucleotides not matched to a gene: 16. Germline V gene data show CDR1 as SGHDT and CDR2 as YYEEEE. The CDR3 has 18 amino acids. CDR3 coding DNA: TGTGCCAGCAGCCAGCCGGGACAGACTGTCTGGGGCTCCTACGAGCAGTACTTC. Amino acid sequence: CASSQPGQTVWGSYEQYF.

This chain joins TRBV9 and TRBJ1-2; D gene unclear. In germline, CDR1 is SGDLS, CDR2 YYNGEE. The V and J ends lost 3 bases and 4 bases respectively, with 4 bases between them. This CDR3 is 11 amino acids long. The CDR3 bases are TGTGCCAGCAGCGGGAGCTATGGCTACACCTTC. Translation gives CASSGSYGYTF.

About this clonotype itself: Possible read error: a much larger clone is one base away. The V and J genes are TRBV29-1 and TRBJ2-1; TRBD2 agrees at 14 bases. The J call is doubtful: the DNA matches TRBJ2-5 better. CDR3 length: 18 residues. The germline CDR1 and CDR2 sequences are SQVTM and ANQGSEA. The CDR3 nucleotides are TGCAGCGTTGTCGGTGGGACTAGCGGGAGCTGGGGGCTTGAGACCCAGTACTTC. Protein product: CSVVGGTSGSWGLETQYF.

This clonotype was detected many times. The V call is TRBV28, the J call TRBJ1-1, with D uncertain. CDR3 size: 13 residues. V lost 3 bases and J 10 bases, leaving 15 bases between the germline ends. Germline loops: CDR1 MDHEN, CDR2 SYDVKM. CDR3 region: CASSFPLSIGAFF. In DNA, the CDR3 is TGTGCCAGCAGTTTTCCCCTCTCCATTGGAGCTTTCTTT.

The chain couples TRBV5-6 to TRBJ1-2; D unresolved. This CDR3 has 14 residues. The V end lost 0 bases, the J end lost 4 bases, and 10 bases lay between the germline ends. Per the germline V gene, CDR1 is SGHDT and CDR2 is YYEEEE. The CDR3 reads CASSLGWSSYGYTF. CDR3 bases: TGTGCCAGCAGCTTGGGGTGGTCCAGCTATGGCTACACCTTC.

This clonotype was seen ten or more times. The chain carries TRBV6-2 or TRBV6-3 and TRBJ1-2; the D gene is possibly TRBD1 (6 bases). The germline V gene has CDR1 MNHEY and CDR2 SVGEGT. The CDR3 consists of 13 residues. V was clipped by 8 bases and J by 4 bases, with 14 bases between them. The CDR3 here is CASLSGTSYGYTF. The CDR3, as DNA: TGTGCCAGCCTTTCCGGGACATCCTATGGCTACACCTTC.

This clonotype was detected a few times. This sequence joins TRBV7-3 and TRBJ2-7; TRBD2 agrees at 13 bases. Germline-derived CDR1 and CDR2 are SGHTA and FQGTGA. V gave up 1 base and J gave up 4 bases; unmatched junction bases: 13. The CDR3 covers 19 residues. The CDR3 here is CASSLIQDPGLAGSYEQYF. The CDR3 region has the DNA TGTGCCAGCAGCTTAATCCAAGACCCGGGACTAGCGGGATCTTACGAGCAGTACTTC.

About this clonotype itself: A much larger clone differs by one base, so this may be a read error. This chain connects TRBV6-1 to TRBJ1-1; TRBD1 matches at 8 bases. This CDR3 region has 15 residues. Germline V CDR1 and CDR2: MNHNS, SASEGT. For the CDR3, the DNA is TGTGCCGGCAGCTGGGACAGGAGCGTGAACACTGAAGCTTTCTTT. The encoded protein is CAGSWDRSVNTEAFF.

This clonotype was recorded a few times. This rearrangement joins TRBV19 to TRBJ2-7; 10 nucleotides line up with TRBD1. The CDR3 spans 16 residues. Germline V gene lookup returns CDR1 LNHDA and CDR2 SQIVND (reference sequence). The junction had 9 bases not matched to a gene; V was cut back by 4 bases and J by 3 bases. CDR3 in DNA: TGTGCCAGTAGTAACCCCGCCGGGACAGGGGACTACGAGCAGTACTTC. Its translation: CASSNPAGTGDYEQYF.